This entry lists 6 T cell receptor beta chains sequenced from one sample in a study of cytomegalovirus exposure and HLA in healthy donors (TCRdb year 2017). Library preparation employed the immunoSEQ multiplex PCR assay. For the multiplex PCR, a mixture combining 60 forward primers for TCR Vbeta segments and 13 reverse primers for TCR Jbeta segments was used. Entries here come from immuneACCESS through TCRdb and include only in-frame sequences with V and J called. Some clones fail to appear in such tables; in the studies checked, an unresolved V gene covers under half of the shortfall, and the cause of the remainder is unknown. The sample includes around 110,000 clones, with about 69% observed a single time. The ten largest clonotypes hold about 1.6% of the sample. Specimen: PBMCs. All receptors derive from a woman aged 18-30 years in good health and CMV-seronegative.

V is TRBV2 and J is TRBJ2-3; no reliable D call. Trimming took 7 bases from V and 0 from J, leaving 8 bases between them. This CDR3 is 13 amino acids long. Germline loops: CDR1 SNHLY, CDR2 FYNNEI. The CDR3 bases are TGTGCCAGCACTTTGACTAGCACAGATACGCAGTATTTT. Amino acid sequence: CASTLTSTDTQYF.

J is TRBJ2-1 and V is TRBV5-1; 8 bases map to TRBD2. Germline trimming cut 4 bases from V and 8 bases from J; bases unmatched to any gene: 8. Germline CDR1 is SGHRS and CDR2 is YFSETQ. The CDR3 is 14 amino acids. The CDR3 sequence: CASSVGGAVDEQFF. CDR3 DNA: TGCGCCAGCAGCGTCGGGGGGGCGGTTGATGAGCAGTTCTTC.

The CDR3 loop reads CASSLAGTSSYEQYF. CDR3 coding DNA: TGCGCCAGCAGCTTAGCCGGGACTAGCTCCTACGAGCAGTACTTC. The J gene is TRBJ2-7, the V gene TRBV5-1; TRBD2 aligns across 8 bases. Unmatched junction bases numbered 4, after V lost 2 bases and J lost 0 bases. The CDR3 spans 15 residues. Germline V gene sequence: CDR1 SGHRS, CDR2 YFSETQ.

In DNA, the CDR3 is TGTGCCAGCAGCTCCGTGTCGGGACAGGGGACCCAGCATTTT. Amino acid sequence: CASSSVSGQGTQHF. The chain joins TRBV6-1 to TRBJ1-5; 10 nucleotides agree with TRBD1. Trimming took 6 bases from V and 11 from J; bases not matched to a gene: 10. The CDR3 loop spans 14 amino acids. The germline V gene encodes CDR1 MNHNS and CDR2 SASEGT.

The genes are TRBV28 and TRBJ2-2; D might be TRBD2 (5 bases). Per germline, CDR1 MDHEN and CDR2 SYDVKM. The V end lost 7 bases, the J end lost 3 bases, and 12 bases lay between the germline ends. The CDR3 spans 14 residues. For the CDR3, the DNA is TGTGCCAGCAACTCTATGGGAGACACCGGGGAGCTGTTTTTT. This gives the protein CASNSMGDTGELFF.

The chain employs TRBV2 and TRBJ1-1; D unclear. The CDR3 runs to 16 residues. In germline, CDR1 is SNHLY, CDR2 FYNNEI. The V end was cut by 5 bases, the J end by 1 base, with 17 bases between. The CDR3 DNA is TGTGCCAGCAGTAGCCTCTTAGGAGGGAGGAACACTGAAGCTTTCTTT. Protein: CASSSLLGGRNTEAFF.